The clone carrying this T cell receptor (beta chain) was seen more than once but under ten times. The target antigen is unknown. The CDR3 consists of 12 residues. Deletions cut 3 bases from V and 3 bases from J, with 6 bases between. Per the germline V gene, CDR1 is SGHDN and CDR2 is FVKESK. Profiling relied on immunoSEQ multiplex PCR, and the TCRdb table lists in-frame clones only, not all of them. The sample shows under 20,000 clones, about 90% of them seen only once. The entry originates in a study of somatic mutations in cytotoxic T cells in rheumatoid arthritis. Findings and limits, study-wide: Rheumatoid arthritis patients and age-matched healthy controls showed no significant difference in CD8+ T-cell clonality.

V usage is TRBV14 and J usage is TRBJ2-7; D remains ambiguous. This TCR was sampled from a middle-aged man in good health. Sequenced sample: CD8+ T cells sorted from blood. The CDR3 region has the DNA TGTGCCAGCAGCCAGGTGATCTACGAGCAGTACTTC. It encodes CASSQVIYEQYF.